Below are 27 T cell receptor beta chains sequenced from a single sample in a study of T cell repertoires in cytomegalovirus infection. TCRdb re-called the reads through MiXCR, storing one row per CDR3 protein. This table holds approximately 100,000 distinct CDR3 sequences, more than 20% found once. The material sequenced was CD8+ T cells from PBMCs. Receptors were obtained from a human donor in good health (CMV status not recorded). Some clones in this sample may be carry-over from other donors' samples.

V usage is TRBV18 and J usage is TRBJ2-1; tentatively, D is TRBD2 (6 bases). The V end was cut by 6 bases, the J end by 1 base, with 13 bases between. CDR3 length: 15 amino acids. The germline CDR1 and CDR2 sequences are KGHSH and LQKENI. The CDR3 bases are TGTGCCAGCTCTACAGACGCGGGGTCCTACAATGAGCAGTTCTTC. Translation gives CASSTDAGSYNEQFF.

The rearrangement links TRBV7-9 to TRBJ1-1, with TRBD1 as a possible D gene (5 bases). Germline loops: CDR1 SEHNR, CDR2 FQNEAQ (reference sequence). CDR3 length: 16 residues. Trimming stripped 6 bases from V and 3 bases from J, with 20 bases between. The CDR3 region has the DNA TGTGCCAGCAGGTCGGAAAGGGACCGACCGGACACTGAAGCTTTCTTT. Translating it yields CASRSERDRPDTEAFF.

This clonotype was counted many times. The genes are TRBV7-9 and TRBJ1-2; possible D gene TRBD1, 6 bases. There are 12 residues in the CDR3. Germline V CDR1 and CDR2: SEHNR, FQNEAQ (reference sequence). The V and J ends lost 4 bases and 8 bases respectively, with 11 bases between them. As DNA, the CDR3 is TGTGCCAGCAGCTCGAGGACAGACGGCTACACCTTC. This translates into CASSSRTDGYTF.

The table lists this clonotype with a count of one. The rearrangement uses TRBV14 and TRBJ2-3; 7 bases fit TRBD1. Trimming took 7 bases from V and 2 from J; bases not matched to a gene: 6. This CDR3 has 14 residues. Germline-derived CDR1 and CDR2 are SGHDN and FVKESK. The CDR3 loop is CASKGAGYTDTQYF. CDR3 bases: TGTGCCAGCAAGGGGGCAGGATACACAGATACGCAGTATTTT.

This chain links TRBV10-3 with TRBJ2-3; no firm D call. V was shortened by 0 bases and J by 2 bases, with 9 bases between the two germline ends. The CDR3 covers 15 residues. Looked up from germline, CDR1 is ENHRY and CDR2 is SYGVKD. The CDR3 protein is CAISESSSPTDTQYF. The CDR3 DNA is TGTGCCATCAGTGAGTCATCCAGCCCCACAGATACGCAGTATTTT.

As DNA, the CDR3 is TGTGCCAGCAGTAGTACAGGTTCCGGGGAGCTGTTTTTT. It codes for CASSSTGSGELFF. The V call is TRBV6-5, the J call TRBJ2-2; D perhaps matches TRBD1 (5 bases). The V end was cut by 5 bases, the J end by 6 bases, with 10 bases between. The germline V gene has CDR1 MNHEY and CDR2 SVGAGI. This CDR3 is 13 amino acids long.

In DNA, the CDR3 is TGTGCCAGCAGCAATAAAGGGACTGATGAAAAACTGTTTTTT. It encodes CASSNKGTDEKLFF. The chain carries TRBV28 and TRBJ1-4; D is perhaps TRBD1 (5 bases). This CDR3 is built from 14 residues. V was clipped by 6 bases and J by 6 bases, with 14 bases between them. Looked up from germline, CDR1 is MDHEN and CDR2 is SYDVKM.

The V and J genes are TRBV7-9 and TRBJ1-6; D is possibly TRBD1 (6 bases). V shed 5 bases and J shed 14 bases, with 22 bases lying between them. Germline V gene lookup returns CDR1 SEHNR and CDR2 FQNEAQ (reference sequence). The CDR3 loop spans 15 amino acids. The CDR3 here is CASSGGTPAPDALHF. The CDR3 DNA sequence: TGTGCCAGCAGCGGCGGGACACCTGCCCCGGACGCCCTCCACTTT.

The chain uses TRBV29-1 and TRBJ2-1; D unclear. The CDR3 sequence is 16 residues long. Germline lookup yields CDR1 SQVTM and CDR2 ANQGSEA. V gave up 3 bases and J gave up 5 bases, with 20 bases separating them. This chain's CDR3 is CSVESPENRANNEQFF. The CDR3 coding sequence is TGCAGCGTTGAGTCCCCCGAAAATAGGGCCAACAATGAGCAGTTCTTC.

The chain couples TRBV28 to TRBJ1-4; 8 nucleotides match TRBD1. Germline lookup yields CDR1 MDHEN and CDR2 SYDVKM. CDR3 length equals 17 residues. Losses at the gene ends were 1 base for V and 6 bases for J; bases not matched to a gene: 10. CDR3: CASSLYVTGTGDEKLFF. The CDR3 DNA follows: TGTGCCAGCAGTTTATATGTTACCGGGACAGGAGATGAAAAACTGTTTTTT.

The V call is TRBV28, the J call TRBJ1-4; the match to TRBD1 covers 11 bases. This CDR3 has 16 amino acids. Germline loops: CDR1 MDHEN, CDR2 SYDVKM. V gave up 5 bases and J gave up 6 bases; unmatched junction bases: 8. CDR3 nucleotides: TGTGCCAGCAGTGCCGGACAGGGGGCGCTATATGAAAAACTGTTTTTT. It encodes CASSAGQGALYEKLFF.

This sequence joins TRBV24-1 and TRBJ2-1; TRBD2 aligns across 7 bases. V dropped 4 bases and J dropped 7; count of bases not matched to a gene: 9. There are 15 residues in the CDR3. Germline V gene sequence: CDR1 KGHDR, CDR2 SFDVKD. This CDR3 reads CATSDRGGPRNEQFF. For the CDR3, the DNA is TGTGCCACCAGTGACCGGGGAGGGCCACGAAATGAGCAGTTCTTC.

This clonotype occurred a few times. The CDR3 spells CASSESSGAGADTQYF. The CDR3 bases are TGTGCCAGCAGTGAATCATCTGGGGCAGGGGCAGATACGCAGTATTTT. The J gene is TRBJ2-3, the V gene TRBV2; possible D gene TRBD1, 6 bases. Trimming took 2 bases from V and 4 from J, leaving 16 bases between them. The CDR3 runs 16 residues. Germline assignment: CDR1 SNHLY and CDR2 FYNNEI.

This chain uses TRBV5-1 with TRBJ1-5, with D possibly TRBD1 on 6 matching bases. Germline values: CDR1 SGHRS, CDR2 YFSETQ. The CDR3 has 14 residues. V lost 1 base and J lost 7, with 12 bases in between. This chain's CDR3 is CASSLFRGLQPQHF. The CDR3, as DNA: TGCGCCAGCAGCTTGTTCAGGGGCCTACAGCCCCAGCATTTT.

The chain links TRBV30 to TRBJ2-3; D may be TRBD1 (5 bases). Germline CDR1 is GTSNPN and CDR2 is SVGIG (reference sequence). This CDR3 contains 14 residues. V lost 1 base and J lost 3, with 11 bases in between. CDR3 protein: CAWSEGAGTDTQYF. CDR3 nucleotides: TGTGCCTGGAGTGAAGGGGCAGGGACAGATACGCAGTATTTT.

J is TRBJ2-7 and V is TRBV20-1, with 7 bases fitting TRBD2. Germline CDR1 and CDR2: DFQATT and SNEGSKA (reference sequence). V dropped 4 bases and J dropped 4; count of bases not matched to a gene: 7. There are 13 residues in the CDR3. The CDR3 DNA is TGCAGTGCTACGGAGGCGGGGGAATACGAGCAGTACTTC. Amino acid sequence: CSATEAGEYEQYF.

This clonotype appeared many times. The rearrangement links TRBV5-4 to TRBJ2-1; 7 bases are shared with TRBD2. Per germline, CDR1 SGHNT and CDR2 YYREEE (reference sequence). The junction had 12 bases not matched to a gene; V was cut back by 2 bases and J by 10 bases. The CDR3 loop spans 15 amino acids. The CDR3 region has the DNA TGTGCCAGCAGCTTTGGGACTACCGGGCCGGGGGAGCAGTTCTTC. Translation: CASSFGTTGPGEQFF.

This clonotype was seen only a few times. The CDR3 loop is CASSLDWGRENTEAFF. CDR3 sequence (DNA): TGTGCCAGCAGCTTAGATTGGGGGCGAGAGAACACTGAAGCTTTCTTT. The chain uses TRBV11-3 and TRBJ1-1, with D possibly matching TRBD1 (6 bases). V lost 0 bases, J lost 1 base, and 12 bases lay in between. The CDR3 is made up of 16 amino acids. In germline, CDR1 is SGHNT, CDR2 YENEEA. Full variable domain (rest looked up from reference TRBV11-3 and TRBJ1-1): EAGVVQSPRYKIIEKKQPVAFWCNPISGHNTLYWYLQNLGQGPELLIRYENEEAVDDSQLPKDRFSAERLKGVDSTLKIQPAELGDSAVYLCASSLDWGRENTEAFFGQGTRLTVV.

This clonotype was picked up many times. The chain carries TRBV12-3 or TRBV12-4 and TRBJ1-5; the match to TRBD1 covers 10 bases. J gave up 6 bases and V 3 bases, and 5 bases lay outside the gene matches. The CDR3 spans 15 residues. In nucleotides, the CDR3 is TGTGCCAGCAGTTTTGGACAGGGGGTAGGTCAGCCCCAGCATTTT. Translation gives CASSFGQGVGQPQHF.

This clonotype was detected only once. The gene calls are TRBV16 and TRBJ2-3; 9 nucleotides align to TRBD1. Per the germline V gene, CDR1 is KGHSY and CDR2 is FQNENV. The CDR3 has 14 amino acids. Losses at the gene ends were 4 bases for V and 5 bases for J; bases not matched to a gene: 4. The CDR3 bases are TGTGCCAGCAGCCCACAGGGGGCCGAAGATACGCAGTATTTT. Its translation is CASSPQGAEDTQYF.

This clonotype was found many times. This chain connects TRBV7-2 to TRBJ2-3; tentatively, D is TRBD1 or TRBD2 (6 bases each). This CDR3 has 15 residues. Per germline, CDR1 SGHTA and CDR2 FQGNSA. The germline V and J ends were trimmed by 5 bases and 4 bases, with 16 bases remaining between them. The CDR3 here is CASSRRGDWADTQYF. The CDR3 DNA is TGTGCCAGCAGCCGGAGGGGGGATTGGGCAGATACGCAGTATTTT.

On this clonotype: Its ends do not fully match the called genes, so a read error is possible. The chain joins TRBV9 to TRBJ2-3; 12 positions match TRBD2. CDR1 and CDR2 (germline): SGDLS, YYNGEE. The CDR3 has 14 amino acids. CDR3 sequence: CASSVESSGRAVDF. CDR3 coding DNA: TGTGCCAGCAGCGTAGAGTCTAGCGGGAGGGCCGTGGATTTT.

The rearrangement uses TRBV6-2 or TRBV6-3 and TRBJ2-7; D is uncertain. Germline CDR1 reads MNHEY; CDR2 reads SVGEGT. Trimming cost V 4 bases and J 9 bases, with 10 bases left between them. CDR3 length: 11 residues. The CDR3 coding sequence is TGTGCCAGCAGTTTTGACGAATTGCAGTACTTC. Its translation: CASSFDELQYF.

The V and J genes are TRBV2 and TRBJ1-4; D not resolved. CDR1 SNHLY and CDR2 FYNNEI come from the germline V gene. The CDR3 runs 14 residues. V was shortened by 0 bases and J by 7 bases, with 9 bases between the two germline ends. The CDR3 is CASSEALVTEKLFF. CDR3 sequence (DNA): TGTGCCAGCAGTGAAGCGCTAGTGACTGAAAAACTGTTTTTT.

The J gene is TRBJ2-7, the V gene TRBV6-6; no reliable D call. This CDR3 has 15 amino acids. V was trimmed by 10 bases and J by 6 bases, leaving 25 bases between them. Germline V gene data show CDR1 as MNHNY and CDR2 as SVGAGI (reference sequence). CDR3 loop: CAIQPGDVDLGEQYF. CDR3 DNA: TGTGCCATCCAACCCGGCGACGTCGACCTTGGCGAGCAGTACTTC.

The chain combines TRBV9 with TRBJ1-2; 10 nucleotides match TRBD1. Unmatched junction bases numbered 3, after V lost 2 bases and J lost 5 bases. Per germline, CDR1 SGDLS and CDR2 YYNGEE. This CDR3 is built from 14 residues. CDR3 loop: CASSVGTGEYGYTF. CDR3 bases: TGTGCCAGCAGCGTTGGGACAGGGGAATATGGCTACACCTTC.

This clonotype was observed a handful of times. The rearrangement uses TRBV6-1 and TRBJ2-7; D uncertain. Per the germline V gene, CDR1 is MNHNS and CDR2 is SASEGT. V lost 5 bases, J lost 0 bases, and 17 bases lay in between. The CDR3 runs 16 residues. The CDR3, as DNA: TGTGCCAGCAGTTATGATTCCGGGCAGGCCTCCTACGAGCAGTACTTC. Amino acid sequence: CASSYDSGQASYEQYF.